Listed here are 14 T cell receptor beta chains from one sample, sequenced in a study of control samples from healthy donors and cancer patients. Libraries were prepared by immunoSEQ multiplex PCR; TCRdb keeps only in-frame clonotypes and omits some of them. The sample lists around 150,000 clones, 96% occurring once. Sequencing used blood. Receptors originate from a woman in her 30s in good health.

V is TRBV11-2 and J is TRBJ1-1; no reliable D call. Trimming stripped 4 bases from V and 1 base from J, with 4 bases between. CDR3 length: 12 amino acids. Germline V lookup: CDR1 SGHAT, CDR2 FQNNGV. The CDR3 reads CASSSRNTEAFF. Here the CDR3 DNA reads TGTGCCAGCAGCTCTCGGAACACTGAAGCTTTCTTT.

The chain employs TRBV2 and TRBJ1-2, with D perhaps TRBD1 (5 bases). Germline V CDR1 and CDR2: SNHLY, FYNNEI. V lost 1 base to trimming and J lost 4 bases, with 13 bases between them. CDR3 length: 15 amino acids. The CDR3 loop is CASSEVQWGPYGYTF. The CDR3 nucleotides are TGTGCCAGCAGTGAAGTGCAGTGGGGCCCCTATGGCTACACCTTC. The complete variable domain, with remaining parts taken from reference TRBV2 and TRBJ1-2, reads EPEVTQTPSHQVTQMGQEVILRCVPISNHLYFYWYRQILGQKVEFLVSFYNNEISEKSEIFDDQFSVERPDGSNFTLKIRSTKLEDSAMYFCASSEVQWGPYGYTFGSGTRLTVV.

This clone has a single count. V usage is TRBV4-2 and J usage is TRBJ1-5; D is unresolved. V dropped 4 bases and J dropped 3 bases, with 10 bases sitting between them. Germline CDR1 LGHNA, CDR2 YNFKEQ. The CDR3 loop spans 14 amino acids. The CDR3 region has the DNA TGTGCCAGCAGCCCACGACAAGTCAATCAGCCCCAGCATTTT. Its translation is CASSPRQVNQPQHF.

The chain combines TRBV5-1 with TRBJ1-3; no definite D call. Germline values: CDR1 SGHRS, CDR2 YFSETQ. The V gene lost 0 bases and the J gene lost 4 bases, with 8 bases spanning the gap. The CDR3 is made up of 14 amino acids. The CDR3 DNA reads TGCGCCAGCAGCTTGGACAGAGGGGGAAACACCATATATTTT. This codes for CASSLDRGGNTIYF. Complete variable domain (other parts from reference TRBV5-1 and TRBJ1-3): KAGVTQTPRYLIKTRGQQVTLSCSPISGHRSVSWYQQTPGQGLQFLFEYFSETQRNKGNFPGRFSGRQFSNSRSEMNVSTLELGDSALYLCASSLDRGGNTIYFGEGSWLTVV.

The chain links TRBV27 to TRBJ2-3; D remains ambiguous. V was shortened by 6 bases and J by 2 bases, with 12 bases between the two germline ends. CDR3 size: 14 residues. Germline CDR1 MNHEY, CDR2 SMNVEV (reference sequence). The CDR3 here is CASSSGSNTDTQYF. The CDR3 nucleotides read TGTGCCAGCAGCTCCGGGTCCAACACAGATACGCAGTATTTT.

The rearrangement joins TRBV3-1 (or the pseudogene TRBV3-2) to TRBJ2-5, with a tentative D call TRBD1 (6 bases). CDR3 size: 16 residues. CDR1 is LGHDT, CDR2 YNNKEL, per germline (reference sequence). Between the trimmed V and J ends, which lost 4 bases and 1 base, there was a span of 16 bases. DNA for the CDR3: TGTGCCAGCAGCCGGGGGCAGGGGCGTCTCCAAGAGACCCAGTACTTC. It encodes CASSRGQGRLQETQYF.

CDR3 residues: CASSQEASTEAFF. The CDR3, as DNA: TGTGCCAGCAGCCAAGAAGCGAGCACTGAAGCTTTCTTT. The chain has TRBV3-1 (or the pseudogene TRBV3-2) and TRBJ1-1; D is ambiguous. Germline V gene lookup returns CDR1 LGHDT and CDR2 YNNKEL (reference sequence). Deletions cut 0 bases from V and 4 bases from J, with 6 bases between. The CDR3 length is 13 residues.

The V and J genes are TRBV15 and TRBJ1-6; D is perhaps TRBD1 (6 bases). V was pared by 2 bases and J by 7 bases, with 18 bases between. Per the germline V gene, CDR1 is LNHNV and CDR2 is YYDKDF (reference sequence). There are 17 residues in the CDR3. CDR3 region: CATSRITGLGRNSPLHF. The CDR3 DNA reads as TGTGCCACCAGCAGAATTACAGGGTTGGGCAGAAATTCACCCCTCCACTTT.

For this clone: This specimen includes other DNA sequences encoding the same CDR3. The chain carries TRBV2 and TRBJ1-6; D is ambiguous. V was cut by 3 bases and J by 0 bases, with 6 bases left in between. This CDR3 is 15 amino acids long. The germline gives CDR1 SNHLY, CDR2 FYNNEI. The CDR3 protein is CASSDRSSYNSPLHF. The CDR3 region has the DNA TGTGCCAGCAGTGACCGGAGCTCCTATAATTCACCCCTCCACTTT.

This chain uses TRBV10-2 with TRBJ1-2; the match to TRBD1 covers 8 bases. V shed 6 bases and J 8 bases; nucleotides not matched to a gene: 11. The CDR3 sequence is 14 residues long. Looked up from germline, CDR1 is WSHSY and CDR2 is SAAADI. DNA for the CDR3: TGCGCCAGCAGCCGGACAGGGACGGAATGGGGCTACACCTTC. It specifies CASSRTGTEWGYTF.

CDR3 loop: CASRGLAGGEQYF. The CDR3 region has the DNA TGTGCCAGCAGGGGACTAGCGGGAGGCGAGCAGTACTTC. The V call is TRBV13, the J call TRBJ2-7; TRBD2 aligns across 15 bases. The germline V gene encodes CDR1 PRHDT and CDR2 FYEKMQ (reference sequence). Trimming at V came to 6 bases and at J to 6 bases, leaving 0 bases not matched to a gene. The CDR3 covers 13 residues.

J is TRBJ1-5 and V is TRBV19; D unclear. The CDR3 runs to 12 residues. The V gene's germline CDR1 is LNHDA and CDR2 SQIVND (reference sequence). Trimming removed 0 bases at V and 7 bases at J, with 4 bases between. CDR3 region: CASSIDSQPQHF. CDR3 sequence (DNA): TGTGCCAGTAGTATAGACTCCCAGCCCCAGCATTTT.

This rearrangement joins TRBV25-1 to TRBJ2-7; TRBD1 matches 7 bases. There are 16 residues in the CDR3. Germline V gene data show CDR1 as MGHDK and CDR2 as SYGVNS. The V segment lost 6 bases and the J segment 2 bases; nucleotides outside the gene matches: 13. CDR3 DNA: TGTGCCAGCAGCGATTCAAACAGGGGCCCAACCTACGAGCAGTACTTC. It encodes CASSDSNRGPTYEQYF.

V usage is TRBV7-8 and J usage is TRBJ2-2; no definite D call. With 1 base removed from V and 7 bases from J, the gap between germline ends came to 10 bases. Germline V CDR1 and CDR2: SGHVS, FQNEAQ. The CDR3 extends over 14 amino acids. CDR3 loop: CASSLERVFGELFF. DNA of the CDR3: TGTGCCAGCAGCTTAGAAAGGGTGTTCGGGGAGCTGTTTTTT.